This passage covers 22 T cell receptor beta chains from one sample sequenced in a study of T-cell memory formation after mild COVID-19. TCRdb used MiXCR to reprocess the 5' RACE reads, holding one entry per CDR3 protein. Of some 82,000 distinct CDR3 sequences listed, roughly 13% are singletons. Sequencing was carried out using PBMCs or a T cell subset sorted from them (not recorded which). All receptors derive from a man between 18 and 29 years old who had mild COVID-19 (a few samples of this study predate the infection). Cell type and time point are not known.

The chain has TRBV18 and TRBJ1-4, with D possibly TRBD1 on 5 matching bases. The length of the CDR3 is 15 residues. V was pared by 6 bases and J by 5 bases, with 16 bases between. CDR1 KGHSH and CDR2 LQKENI come from the germline V gene. The CDR3 spells CASSPGRQPNEKLFF. CDR3 in DNA: TGTGCCAGCTCGCCGGGACGACAGCCGAATGAAAAACTGTTTTTT.

This clonotype came up a few times. This rearrangement joins TRBV10-3 to TRBJ2-6; TRBD1 might be the D (5 bases). Germline assignment: CDR1 ENHRY and CDR2 SYGVKD. V lost 3 bases, J lost 0 bases, and 15 bases lay in between. The CDR3 loop spans 18 amino acids. CDR3: CAISDPGQSASGANVLTF. The CDR3 nucleotides are TGTGCCATCAGTGATCCTGGACAAAGCGCCTCTGGGGCCAACGTCCTGACTTTC.

This clonotype has only a few counts. The chain couples TRBV6-5 to TRBJ1-1; TRBD1 aligns across 7 bases. The CDR3 length is 11 residues. CDR1 MNHEY and CDR2 SVGAGI come from the germline V gene. V trimming: 5 bases; J trimming: 12 bases; junction bases outside the gene matches: 6. The CDR3 sequence is CASSLGTATFF. Written as DNA, the CDR3 is TGTGCCAGCAGTCTCGGGACAGCGACTTTCTTT.

This clonotype showed up many times. The chain recombines TRBV7-2 with TRBJ2-3; 7 bases line up with TRBD2. The V gene's germline CDR1 is SGHTA and CDR2 FQGNSA. With V trimmed by 5 bases and J by 0 bases, 8 bases remained unmatched. The CDR3 contains 16 residues. For the CDR3, the DNA is TGTGCCAGCAGCACCGGGACTATACTTAGCACAGATACGCAGTATTTT. It specifies CASSTGTILSTDTQYF.

This clonotype was seen a handful of times. The J gene is TRBJ1-1, the V gene TRBV9, with unresolved D. Trimming took 4 bases from V and 5 from J, leaving 12 bases between them. The germline V gene encodes CDR1 SGDLS and CDR2 YYNGEE. This CDR3 is 13 amino acids long. The CDR3 protein is CASSLSSFTEAFF. The CDR3 coding sequence is TGTGCCAGCAGCCTATCCTCCTTTACTGAAGCTTTCTTT.

This clonotype was detected only a few times. Here the CDR3 reads CASSLGQVLNNQPQHF. CDR3 nucleotides: TGTGCCAGCAGCCTGGGACAGGTCCTCAACAATCAGCCCCAGCATTTT. This chain links TRBV6-2 or TRBV6-3 with TRBJ1-5; 8 bases match TRBD1. Looked up from germline, CDR1 is MNHEY and CDR2 is SVGEGT. The V gene end was trimmed by 6 bases and the J gene end by 3 bases; junction bases not matched to a gene: 10. The CDR3 sequence is 16 residues long.

This clonotype turned up a few times. This chain connects TRBV11-2 to TRBJ2-5; 12 bases line up with TRBD2. V was clipped by 5 bases and J by 3 bases; unmatched bases: 4. The germline V gene has CDR1 SGHAT and CDR2 FQNNGV. CDR3 size: 15 residues. CDR3 coding DNA: TGTGCCAGCAGCGGGAGACTAGCGGGGGAAGAGACCCAGTACTTC. Residues: CASSGRLAGEETQYF.

This clonotype was seen a handful of times. V gene TRBV6-5 combines with J gene TRBJ1-5; D gene unclear. The CDR3 runs to 15 residues. The ends were cut back, 5 bases at V and 0 bases at J, with 11 bases in the middle. Germline V gene lookup returns CDR1 MNHEY and CDR2 SVGAGI. The CDR3 bases are TGTGCCAGCAGTCCCGAGAAGCATAGCAATCAGCCCCAGCATTTT. Its translation: CASSPEKHSNQPQHF.

This clonotype was counted between two and nine times. The chain links TRBV12-3 or TRBV12-4 to TRBJ1-2, with unresolved D. Between the trimmed V and J ends, which lost 3 bases and 8 bases, there was a span of 13 bases. This CDR3 has 13 amino acids. CDR3 nucleotide sequence: TGTGCCAGCAGTTTTCGAGGGTGGCGCGGCTACACCTTC. Protein sequence: CASSFRGWRGYTF.

This clonotype has only a few counts. The rearrangement joins TRBV6-5 to TRBJ2-1; D possibly uses TRBD1 or TRBD2 (5 bases each). Trimming took 6 bases from V and 5 from J, leaving 11 bases between them. CDR3 size: 13 residues. From germline, CDR1 is MNHEY and CDR2 SVGAGI. Here the CDR3 reads CASSYGGDNEQFF. The CDR3 region has the DNA TGTGCCAGCAGCTATGGGGGAGACAATGAGCAGTTCTTC.

This clonotype was seen only a few times. The chain recombines TRBV5-1 with TRBJ2-7; 10 positions match TRBD1. The CDR3 is 14 amino acids. CDR1 is SGHRS, CDR2 YFSETQ, per germline. J lost 6 bases, V lost 4 bases, and 7 bases had no gene match. The DNA of the CDR3 is TGCGCCAGCAGCCCCGGACAGGGGGAATGCGAGCAGTACGTC. This codes for CASSPGQGECEQYV.

This rearrangement joins TRBV4-3 to TRBJ1-2, with D hard to call. This CDR3 has 16 amino acids. The V gene's germline CDR1 is LGHNA and CDR2 YSLEER. Trimming left V 0 bases short and J 3 bases short, with 14 bases between. The CDR3 sequence is CASSQDRLREYYGYTF. The CDR3 DNA reads as TGCGCCAGCAGCCAAGATCGCCTGCGGGAGTACTATGGCTACACCTTC.

The chain links TRBV2 to TRBJ1-5; no firm D call. Deletions cut 0 bases from V and 9 bases from J, with 9 bases between. Germline V gives CDR1 SNHLY, CDR2 FYNNEI. This CDR3 spans 13 amino acids. CDR3: CASSEAPSSPQHF. The CDR3 coding sequence is TGTGCCAGCAGTGAAGCCCCGTCGTCGCCCCAGCATTTT.

The chain uses TRBV5-8 and TRBJ1-1; the D gene is possibly TRBD1 (5 bases). With 5 bases removed from V and 11 bases from J, the gap between germline ends came to 16 bases. The CDR3 contains 12 residues. The V gene's germline CDR1 is SGHTS and CDR2 YDEGEE. The CDR3 DNA sequence: TGTGCCAGCAGACAGGATCTGAATACCGCTTTCTTT. Its translation is CASRQDLNTAFF.

The chain carries TRBV7-2 and TRBJ1-1; D is undetermined. The germline V gene encodes CDR1 SGHTA and CDR2 FQGNSA. V was cut by 0 bases and J by 4 bases, with 21 bases left in between. The CDR3 loop spans 18 amino acids. The CDR3 DNA sequence: TGTGCCAGCAGCTTAGCTGGGGTCCGCGGAGGTTGGGTCACTGAAGCTTTCTTT. Encoded protein: CASSLAGVRGGWVTEAFF.

The chain uses TRBV6-2 or TRBV6-3 and TRBJ2-4, with 10 bases lining up with TRBD1. This CDR3 has 18 amino acids. Trimming took 6 bases from V and 0 from J; bases not matched to a gene: 11. Germline CDR1 reads MNHEY; CDR2 reads SVGEGT. CDR3 region: CASSSDRGKPLAKNIQYF. The CDR3 nucleotides are TGTGCCAGCAGCTCGGACAGGGGGAAGCCTCTAGCCAAAAACATTCAGTACTTC.

This clonotype turned up a few times. The chain combines TRBV7-3 with TRBJ2-5; no reliable D call. The germline gives CDR1 SGHTA, CDR2 FQGTGA. This CDR3 comprises 13 residues. V lost 5 bases, J lost 6 bases, and 13 bases lay in between. CDR3 DNA: TGTGCCAGCAGCCTGACTGATAAGCAGACCCAGTACTTC. Translating it yields CASSLTDKQTQYF.

The table lists this clonotype with a few counts. The chain employs TRBV3-1 and TRBJ2-1; TRBD1 is a possible D gene (6 bases). Germline V gene data show CDR1 as LGHDT and CDR2 as YNNKEL (reference sequence). The CDR3 totals 16 residues. V was shortened by 0 bases and J by 0 bases, with 9 bases between the two germline ends. The CDR3 region is CASSQDNRASYNEQFF. In DNA form, the CDR3 reads TGTGCCAGCAGCCAAGATAACAGGGCCTCCTACAATGAGCAGTTCTTC.

This clonotype has more than one count but fewer than ten. The chain has TRBV29-1 and TRBJ2-1, with D uncertain. The germline V gene encodes CDR1 SQVTM and CDR2 ANQGSEA. CDR3 length equals 12 residues. The germline V and J ends were trimmed by 7 bases and 5 bases, with 12 bases remaining between them. The chain's CDR3 is CSGRQTHNEQFF. The CDR3, as DNA: TGCAGCGGCCGTCAGACTCACAATGAGCAGTTCTTC.

This clonotype occurred many times. CDR3 sequence reads: CASSGRGSYEQYF. CDR3 sequence (DNA): TGTGCCAGCAGTGGTAGGGGGTCCTACGAGCAGTACTTC. The V and J genes are TRBV7-6 and TRBJ2-7, with D possibly matching TRBD1 (6 bases). Per the germline V gene, CDR1 is SGHVS and CDR2 is FNYEAQ. The CDR3 sequence is 13 residues long. With 6 bases removed from V and 1 base from J, the gap between germline ends came to 10 bases.

This chain links TRBV6-1 with TRBJ2-7; maybe TRBD1 (5 bases). Germline V gene sequence: CDR1 MNHNS, CDR2 SASEGT. The V end was cut by 9 bases, the J end by 6 bases, with 9 bases between. This CDR3 has 10 amino acids. The CDR3 spells CASRGGEQYF. As DNA, the CDR3 is TGTGCCAGTAGGGGTGGCGAGCAGTACTTC.

This clonotype was detected many times. The chain combines TRBV20-1 with TRBJ2-7; 8 positions match TRBD2. This CDR3 has 14 residues. The V gene end was trimmed by 3 bases and the J gene end by 5 bases; junction bases not matched to a gene: 9. CDR1 and CDR2 from the germline V gene are DFQATT and SNEGSKA (reference sequence). CDR3 protein: CSARSGGEDHEQYF. The CDR3 DNA sequence: TGCAGTGCTAGGTCCGGGGGGGAGGATCACGAGCAGTACTTC.